The 27 T cell receptor beta chains below come from one sample, sequenced in a study of blood T cell repertoires in COVID-19. Assay: immunoSEQ multiplex PCR; the TCRdb copy retains only in-frame clones and omits some. The top ten clones hold around 7% of a sample with some 180,000 clones, approximately 80% of them seen once. Material: peripheral blood. The source is a human donor in a cohort sampled during active COVID-19.

CDR3 bases: TGCGCCAGCAGCTTGGCCGAAGAGACAGGGCTACTCTCCTACGAGCAGTACTTC. It encodes CASSLAEETGLLSYEQYF. The chain uses TRBV5-1 and TRBJ2-7; 7 nucleotides line up with TRBD1. CDR3 length equals 18 residues. From germline, CDR1 is SGHRS and CDR2 YFSETQ. Trimming cost V 0 bases and J 0 bases; bases outside gene matches: 12.

As concerns this clone: Other DNA sequences of this sample code for an identical CDR3. The chain combines TRBV6-5 with TRBJ2-7; 8 bases fit TRBD1. The CDR3 spans 15 residues. The V segment lost 2 bases and the J segment 0 bases; nucleotides outside the gene matches: 3. CDR1 MNHEY and CDR2 SVGAGI come from the germline V gene. CDR3 amino acids: CASSYRDRSSYEQYF. The DNA of the CDR3 is TGTGCCAGCAGTTACCGGGACAGGTCCTCCTACGAGCAGTACTTC.

V usage is TRBV29-1 and J usage is TRBJ2-7; the match to TRBD1 covers 7 bases. J lost 3 bases, V lost 7 bases, and 6 bases had no gene match. The germline gives CDR1 SQVTM, CDR2 ANQGSEA. The length of the CDR3 is 12 residues. DNA of the CDR3: TGCAGCGCCGGGACAGCGGACTACGAGCAGTACTTC. Translation gives CSAGTADYEQYF.

The V call is TRBV19, the J call TRBJ2-2, with D unresolved. This CDR3 is 12 amino acids long. The germline V and J ends were trimmed by 7 bases and 5 bases, with 8 bases remaining between them. Germline loops: CDR1 LNHDA, CDR2 SQIVND (reference sequence). In DNA, the CDR3 is TGTGCCAGTAAAACCGGGACCGGGGAGCTGTTTTTT. Its protein is CASKTGTGELFF.

This clone was seen only once. This chain connects TRBV7-9 to TRBJ2-3; D is perhaps TRBD2 (5 bases). The CDR3 covers 16 residues. Germline V gene lookup returns CDR1 SEHNR and CDR2 FQNEAQ (reference sequence). The V end lost 6 bases, the J end lost 2 bases, and 18 bases lay between the germline ends. CDR3 sequence: CASSLTGLATTDTQYF. The CDR3 region has the DNA TGTGCCAGCAGTTTAACTGGACTCGCCACCACAGATACGCAGTATTTT.

This chain connects TRBV9 to TRBJ2-1; 8 nucleotides match TRBD2. The germline CDR1 and CDR2 sequences are SGDLS and YYNGEE. CDR3 length: 16 residues. J lost 0 bases, V lost 0 bases, and 2 bases had no gene match. The CDR3 loop reads CASSVAGTSSYNEQFF. The CDR3 bases are TGTGCCAGCAGCGTAGCTGGGACTAGCTCCTACAATGAGCAGTTCTTC.

The V call is TRBV11-2, the J call TRBJ1-4; no firm D call. CDR1 SGHAT and CDR2 FQNNGV come from the germline V gene. V was trimmed by 4 bases and J by 10 bases, leaving 10 bases between them. CDR3 length: 12 residues. This CDR3 is CASSSMRGKLFF. For the CDR3, the DNA is TGTGCCAGCAGCTCAATGCGGGGAAAACTGTTTTTT.

The chain links TRBV19 to TRBJ2-7; D is possibly TRBD1 (6 bases). This CDR3 spans 18 amino acids. Germline-derived CDR1 and CDR2 are LNHDA and SQIVND (reference sequence). V was clipped by 10 bases and J by 2 bases, with 30 bases between them. CDR3 loop: CATPYLRQAAEVAYEQYF. CDR3 sequence (DNA): TGTGCCACTCCTTACCTACGACAGGCGGCAGAGGTGGCCTACGAGCAGTACTTC.

The chain is built from TRBV5-6 and TRBJ1-2; D gene ambiguous. Trimming cost V 4 bases and J 8 bases, with 15 bases left between them. The germline CDR1 and CDR2 sequences are SGHDT and YYEEEE. The CDR3 spans 13 residues. This chain's CDR3 is CASSPGRAEGYTF. In nucleotides, the CDR3 is TGTGCCAGCAGCCCCGGGAGGGCGGAGGGCTACACCTTC.

The rearrangement links TRBV5-6 to TRBJ1-3; D is uncertain. The length of the CDR3 is 16 residues. Germline CDR1 and CDR2: SGHDT and YYEEEE. Between the trimmed V and J ends, which lost 6 bases and 2 bases, there was a span of 18 bases. This chain's CDR3 is CASNSPAKEAGNTIYF. The CDR3 DNA is TGTGCCAGCAACTCCCCGGCGAAGGAGGCTGGAAACACCATATATTTT.

This clone showed up just once. The chain carries TRBV6-5 and TRBJ2-7; the D gene is possibly TRBD2 (6 bases). The V end lost 8 bases, the J end lost 0 bases, and 17 bases lay between the germline ends. CDR1 and CDR2 from the germline V gene are MNHEY and SVGAGI. The CDR3 spans 15 residues. CDR3 protein: CASGTASGSSYEQYF. In DNA form, the CDR3 reads TGTGCCAGCGGTACCGCGTCCGGGAGCTCCTACGAGCAGTACTTC.

The chain employs TRBV27 and TRBJ2-1, with D possibly TRBD1 on 6 matching bases. V was shortened by 5 bases and J by 0 bases, with 8 bases between the two germline ends. CDR3 length: 14 residues. Looked up from germline, CDR1 is MNHEY and CDR2 is SMNVEV (reference sequence). CDR3 nucleotide sequence: TGTGCCAGCAGTGCGGACAGCTCCTACAATGAGCAGTTCTTC. This encodes CASSADSSYNEQFF.

This clone has just one count. The chain is built from TRBV10-3 and TRBJ2-1, with 12 bases fitting TRBD2. V was pared by 10 bases and J by 3 bases, with 13 bases of the junction left unmatched. Germline CDR1 and CDR2: ENHRY and SYGVKD. This CDR3 is 17 amino acids long. Written as DNA, the CDR3 is TGTGCCACCCTGCGGGCTAGCGGGGGGGCCAACTACAATGAGCAGTTCTTC. Translation gives CATLRASGGANYNEQFF.

This clone was picked up a small number of times. The chain has TRBV19 and TRBJ2-1, with D possibly being TRBD2 (5 bases). Germline V gene lookup returns CDR1 LNHDA and CDR2 SQIVND (reference sequence). V was cut by 3 bases and J by 5 bases, with 8 bases left in between. CDR3 length: 13 residues. The CDR3: CASSMGVNNEQFF. The CDR3 DNA reads as TGTGCCAGTAGTATGGGAGTGAACAATGAGCAGTTCTTC.

The CDR3: CASSHSSEAFF. Here the CDR3 DNA reads TGTGCCAGCAGCCATAGCTCTGAAGCTTTCTTT. The chain recombines TRBV3-1 (or the pseudogene TRBV3-2) with TRBJ1-1; D gene unclear. Germline CDR1 LGHDT, CDR2 YNNKEL (reference sequence). The CDR3 is made up of 11 amino acids. Trimming left V 3 bases short and J 6 bases short, with 5 bases between.

The CDR3 is CATRDRRATSTDTQYF. CDR3 coding DNA: TGTGCCACCAGGGACAGGAGGGCCACTAGCACAGATACGCAGTATTTT. This sequence joins TRBV2 and TRBJ2-3; 8 bases agree with TRBD1. This CDR3 spans 16 amino acids. Losses at the gene ends were 10 bases for V and 0 bases for J; bases not matched to a gene: 12. Germline V lookup: CDR1 SNHLY, CDR2 FYNNEI.

This clone was seen only a few times. V and J are TRBV2 and TRBJ2-7, with unresolved D. The CDR3 is 13 amino acids. V was cut by 7 bases and J by 3 bases, with 13 bases left in between. Germline loops: CDR1 SNHLY, CDR2 FYNNEI. CDR3 residues: CASKVDLNYEQYF. The CDR3 DNA reads as TGTGCCAGCAAAGTCGACTTAAACTACGAGCAGTACTTC.

V usage is TRBV12-3 or TRBV12-4 and J usage is TRBJ1-5, with D maybe TRBD1 (5 bases). Between the trimmed V and J ends, which lost 6 bases and 2 bases, there was a span of 8 bases. The CDR3 extends over 13 amino acids. The DNA of the CDR3 is TGTGCCAGCAGGGGAGGGGGCAATCAGCCCCAGCATTTT. This encodes CASRGGGNQPQHF.

The chain links TRBV4-1 to TRBJ2-7; 10 positions agree with TRBD1. The V gene end was trimmed by 6 bases and the J gene end by 6 bases; junction bases not matched to a gene: 2. The germline V gene encodes CDR1 MGHRA and CDR2 YSYEKL. The CDR3 contains 12 residues. The CDR3 bases are TGCGCCAGCAGGGGACAGGGGCTCGAGCAGTACTTC. This translates into CASRGQGLEQYF.

This chain joins TRBV7-9 and TRBJ2-2, with 8 bases that match TRBD1. The trim removed 3 bases at V and 3 bases at J, leaving 3 bases unmatched. CDR1 is SEHNR and CDR2 is FQNEAQ in the germline V gene (reference sequence). The CDR3 runs 15 residues. CDR3 bases: TGTGCCAGCAGCTTCCTGACAGGGGACACCGGGGAGCTGTTTTTT. This translates into CASSFLTGDTGELFF.

V is TRBV2 and J is TRBJ1-1; TRBD1 matches at 7 bases. The CDR3 runs to 15 residues. J lost 3 bases, V lost 6 bases, and 10 bases had no gene match. The germline gives CDR1 SNHLY, CDR2 FYNNEI. This CDR3 reads CASRATGLADTEAFF. In DNA, the CDR3 is TGTGCCAGCAGAGCGACAGGGTTAGCGGACACTGAAGCTTTCTTT.

This chain links TRBV2 with TRBJ1-1; D is uncertain. CDR1 SNHLY and CDR2 FYNNEI come from the germline V gene. Trimming pared 7 bases from V and 4 bases from J, leaving 19 bases between. CDR3 length: 15 residues. This CDR3 reads CASTQRVVGSTEAFF. Written as DNA, the CDR3 is TGTGCCAGCACTCAACGGGTGGTCGGGAGCACTGAAGCTTTCTTT.

This chain uses TRBV6-5 with TRBJ2-1, with 9 bases matching TRBD2. The CDR3 consists of 15 residues. Germline V gene data show CDR1 as MNHEY and CDR2 as SVGAGI. Trimming removed 7 bases from V and 2 bases from J; junction bases left unmatched: 6. The CDR3 sequence: CASTQAGGTYNEQFF. In DNA, the CDR3 is TGTGCCAGCACCCAAGCGGGGGGAACCTACAATGAGCAGTTCTTC.

This clone was detected only once. The chain employs TRBV5-1 and TRBJ1-2; 8 bases match TRBD1. The germline V gene has CDR1 SGHRS and CDR2 YFSETQ. V shed 0 bases, J shed 9 bases, and the junction held 10 bases outside the gene matches. The CDR3 is 15 residues long. The CDR3 here is CASSLELVGQGRYTF. The DNA of the CDR3 is TGCGCCAGCAGCTTGGAGTTGGTTGGACAGGGCCGCTACACCTTC.

The chain carries TRBV5-5 and TRBJ1-4; 10 bases map to TRBD1. The CDR3 has 15 amino acids. The germline V gene has CDR1 SGHKS and CDR2 YYEKEE (reference sequence). V trimming: 0 bases; J trimming: 8 bases; junction bases outside the gene matches: 4. CDR3 in DNA: TGTGCCAGCAGCTTGGTGGGGACAGGGGTAGAAAAACTGTTTTTT. Encoded protein: CASSLVGTGVEKLFF.

The chain is built from TRBV11-2 and TRBJ2-1; 14 nucleotides line up with TRBD2. This CDR3 has 15 residues. The germline CDR1 and CDR2 sequences are SGHAT and FQNNGV. V shed 3 bases, J shed 9 bases, and the junction held 4 bases outside the gene matches. The DNA for the CDR3 is TGTGCCAGCAGCTTTTTCGGGACTAGCGGGAGTGAGCAGTTCTTC. This sequence encodes CASSFFGTSGSEQFF.

This clone came up a few times. The rearrangement links TRBV5-5 to TRBJ1-2; a weak D match, TRBD1 (6 bases). Trimming shortened V by 3 bases and J by 4 bases, and 10 bases separated the two germline ends. The CDR3 consists of 13 residues. Germline V gene lookup returns CDR1 SGHKS and CDR2 YYEKEE (reference sequence). In DNA form, the CDR3 reads TGTGCCAGCAGCTCGGGGGGCGTCTATGGCTACACCTTC. The encoded protein is CASSSGGVYGYTF. Combining the CDR3 with reference TRBV5-5 and TRBJ1-2 gives the whole variable domain DAGVTQSPTHLIKTRGQQVTLRCSPISGHKSVSWYQQVLGQGPQFIFQYYEKEERGRGNFPDRFSARQFPNYSSELNVNALLLGDSALYLCASSSGGVYGYTFGSGTRLTVV.